This T cell receptor beta chain was sequenced in a study of CD8 T cells in ankylosing spondylitis. Study conclusions and caveats: Several highly homologous variants formed a TCR beta motif that appeared characteristic of ankylosing spondylitis blood. Some motif variants had been reported before (in reactive arthritis synovial fluid and blood).

CDR3 length equals 15 residues. The V gene's germline CDR1 is SGHRS and CDR2 YFSETQ. V lost 0 bases and J lost 1, with 10 bases in between. Quantitative 5'-RACE with molecular barcodes generated TCR beta libraries. TCRdb re-called the 5' RACE reads with MiXCR, one entry per CDR3 protein. The repertoire includes around 770,000 distinct CDR3 sequences, approximately 12% of them detected once, and 0.45% to 0.6% sits in the top ten. This clonotype has a count of ten or more. Its antigen is unknown. This TCR came from a male donor with ankylosing spondylitis. Source material: blood, either unsorted or a sorted T cell fraction (not recorded which). This sequence joins TRBV5-1 and TRBJ2-5; maybe TRBD1 (5 bases). CDR3 DNA sequence: TGCGCCAGCAGCTTGGCAGGGTTTCGCCAAGAGACCCAGTACTTC. Protein sequence: CASSLAGFRQETQYF. The full variable domain, in which reference TRBV5-1 and TRBJ2-5 provide the parts outside the CDR3, is KAGVTQTPRYLIKTRGQQVTLSCSPISGHRSVSWYQQTPGQGLQFLFEYFSETQRNKGNFPGRFSGRQFSNSRSEMNVSTLELGDSALYLCASSLAGFRQETQYFGPGTRLLVL.